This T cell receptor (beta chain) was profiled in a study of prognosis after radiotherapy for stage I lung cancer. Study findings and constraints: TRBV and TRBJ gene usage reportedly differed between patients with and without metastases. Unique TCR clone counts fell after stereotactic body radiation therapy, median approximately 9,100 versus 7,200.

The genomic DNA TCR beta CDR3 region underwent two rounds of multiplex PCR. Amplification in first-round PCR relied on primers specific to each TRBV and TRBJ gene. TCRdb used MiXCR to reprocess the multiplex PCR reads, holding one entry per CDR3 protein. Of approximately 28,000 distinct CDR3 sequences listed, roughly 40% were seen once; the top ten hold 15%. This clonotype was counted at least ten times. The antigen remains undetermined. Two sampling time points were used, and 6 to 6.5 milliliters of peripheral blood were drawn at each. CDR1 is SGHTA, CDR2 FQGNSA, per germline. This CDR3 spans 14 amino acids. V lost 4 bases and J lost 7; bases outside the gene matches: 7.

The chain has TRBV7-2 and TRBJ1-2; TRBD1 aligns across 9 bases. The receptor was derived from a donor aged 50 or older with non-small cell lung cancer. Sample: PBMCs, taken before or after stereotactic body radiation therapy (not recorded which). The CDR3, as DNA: TGTGCCAGCAGCTCAAACAGGGGGCGTTTTGGCTACACCTTC. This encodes CASSSNRGRFGYTF.